This section outlines one T cell receptor (beta chain) sequence together with its context. Its antigen is unknown. The CDR3 is 15 residues long. Germline CDR1 is SGHRS and CDR2 is YFSETQ. After removal of 4 bases from V and 4 bases from J, the junction contained 10 bases not matched to a gene. It was uncontrolled infection, other autoimmune disease, pregnancy or lactation that excluded patients. Thyroid ultrasound and orbital computed tomography, with clinical symptoms and serum thyroxine and TRAb, informed diagnoses. Amplified regions were TCR beta CDR3 sequences from RNA transcripts. TCR CDR3 underwent first-round RT-PCR with the HTBI primer set. TCRdb recomputed calls from the multiplex PCR reads with MiXCR, one row per CDR3 protein. The table records about 520,000 distinct CDR3 sequences, 24% of them present only once. The sample belongs to a study of T cells in Graves' hyperthyroidism and ophthalmopathy. Findings and caveats of the study: Within blood appeared most thyroid clonotypes that had expanded above 0.001.

The origin of this receptor is a woman aged 25 to 45 with Graves' ophthalmopathy. Sequenced: blood. The chain has TRBV5-1 and TRBJ2-5; 7 nucleotides line up with TRBD1. The DNA of the CDR3 is TGCGCCAGCAGCCCATCCGACAGGGCCGGAGAGACCCAGTACTTC. Residues: CASSPSDRAGETQYF.